This is a list of T cell receptor beta chains from one sample in a study of blood T cells in healthy people across ages. In TCRdb, the 5' RACE reads were re-called with MiXCR into one record per CDR3 protein. The sample lists about 400,000 distinct CDR3 sequences, approximately 51% occurring once. Sequenced sample: blood. These receptor sequences come from a man aged 60-69 years in good health. CDR3s include the opening cysteine and the closing phenylalanine or tryptophan. The D gene is left open where the match is weak. The size entry is marked missing in some rows and otherwise reads once, few, many or a size class.

DNA	CDR3	length	V	size	D	J
TGTGCCAGCACCCCCAACTCGGGGGTTGGCTACACCTTC	CASTPNSGVGYTF	13	TRBV5-4	.	.	TRBJ1-2
TGTGCCAGCAGTTCTCTAAGACACGGAGGGACAGCCTACGAGCAGTACTTC	CASSSLRHGGTAYEQYF	17	TRBV6-2/TRBV6-3	few	.	TRBJ2-7
TGTGCCAGCAGTTACTCGTTGCCGGGAGCAACTAATGAAAAACTGTTTTTT	CASSYSLPGATNEKLFF	17	TRBV6-5	.	.	TRBJ1-4
TGTGCCAGCAGCTTGACAGGGGGTAGTTCACCCCTCCACTTT	CASSLTGGSSPLHF	14	TRBV7-2	.	TRBD1	TRBJ1-6
TGTGCCAGCACTATCCCCCCGGGGAACACTGAAGCTTTCTTT	CASTIPPGNTEAFF	14	TRBV6-2/TRBV6-3	.	.	TRBJ1-1
TGTGCCAGCAGCTTAGAGGGGACAGGGGGCTTGTCCTACGAGCAGTACTTC	CASSLEGTGGLSYEQYF	17	TRBV7-2	.	TRBD1	TRBJ2-7
TGTGCCAGCAGTTTATCCGGGGTGGACACAGATACGCAGTATTTT	CASSLSGVDTDTQYF	15	TRBV27	.	.	TRBJ2-3
TGTGCCAGCACCCAGGGGACCATACCTTCACCCCTCCACTTT	CASTQGTIPSPLHF	14	TRBV27	many	.	TRBJ1-6
TGTGCCAGCAGCTTAAAGCAACAGGGATCCGGCAACACTGAAGCTTTCTTT	CASSLKQQGSGNTEAFF	17	TRBV7-2	.	.	TRBJ1-1
TGTGCCAGCAGCCCCGGGAAGAAGACCCAGTACTTC	CASSPGKKTQYF	12	TRBV7-9	.	.	TRBJ2-5
TGTGCCAGCAGTTCCGACAGTTCCTACGAGCAGTACTTC	CASSSDSSYEQYF	13	TRBV27	many	.	TRBJ2-7
TGCAGTGCCCGGGACAGGGGAAACACCGGGGAGCTGTTTTTT	CSARDRGNTGELFF	14	TRBV20-1	.	TRBD1	TRBJ2-2
TGTGCCAGCAGCTTCTTCCGGACTATCTATTCCTACGAGCAGTACTTC	CASSFFRTIYSYEQYF	16	TRBV7-2	.	.	TRBJ2-7
TGCGCCAGCAGCCCGCTTGGGGGATCTAGCACAGATACGCAGTATTTT	CASSPLGGSSTDTQYF	16	TRBV4-1	many	.	TRBJ2-3
TGCGCCAGCAGCCAAACAGGGGGATCATCCTATGGCTACACCTTC	CASSQTGGSSYGYTF	15	TRBV4-1	.	TRBD1	TRBJ1-2
TGTGCCAGCAGCCCTCCCCCCTGGACAGGGGGAAATGGCTATGGCTACACCTTC	CASSPPPWTGGNGYGYTF	18	TRBV5-5	.	TRBD1	TRBJ1-2
TGCGCCAGCAGCTACGGTACAGGTGGAGGGATGAACACTGAAGCTTTCTTT	CASSYGTGGGMNTEAFF	17	TRBV5-1	few	.	TRBJ1-1
TGTGCCAGCAGCGCCCTTGACCAACCCTTCATGAACACTGAAGCTTTCTTT	CASSALDQPFMNTEAFF	17	TRBV9	.	.	TRBJ1-1
TGCAGCGTTGAAGATCTTCTTGAGCAGTTCTTC	CSVEDLLEQFF	11	TRBV29-1	once	.	TRBJ2-1
TGCAGCGTTGAGTTGGGGGACATTCAGTACTTC	CSVELGDIQYF	11	TRBV29-1	once	.	TRBJ2-4
TGCAGCGTTGAGGGGACTAGCGGGAGGGCCATGACCAAAAACATTCAGTACTTC	CSVEGTSGRAMTKNIQYF	18	TRBV29-1	.	TRBD2	TRBJ2-4
TGCAGTGCTAGAGAGCGGACCCTATTTTACAATGAGCAGTTCTTC	CSARERTLFYNEQFF	15	TRBV20-1	.	.	TRBJ2-1
TGTGCCAGCAGCTTAGGGCCGGGACCCTACAATGAGCAGTTCTTC	CASSLGPGPYNEQFF	15	TRBV7-2	.	.	TRBJ2-1
TGTGCCAGCAGTGCCGTCTACGGGCAGTACTTC	CASSAVYGQYF	11	TRBV6-2/TRBV6-3	.	.	TRBJ2-4
TGCAGTTCCGACAGGGGAGGGCCTGGGAGGGGCACTGAAGCTTTCTTT	CSSDRGGPGRGTEAFF	16	TRBV20-1	.	TRBD1	TRBJ1-1
TGTGCCAGCAGTGGGACAGGGGGGGACACTGAAGCTTTCTTT	CASSGTGGDTEAFF	14	TRBV2	.	TRBD1	TRBJ1-1
TGTGCCAGCAGTTTAAGGGACAGGGTAGGAGATGAGCAGTTCTTC	CASSLRDRVGDEQFF	15	TRBV27	.	TRBD1	TRBJ2-1
TGTGCCAGCAGCTCCACTAGCGGGAGAAACAATGAGCAGTTCTTC	CASSSTSGRNNEQFF	15	TRBV7-2	.	TRBD2	TRBJ2-1